This entry lists 11 T cell receptor beta chains sequenced from one sample in a study of blood T cell repertoires in COVID-19. Assay: immunoSEQ multiplex PCR; the TCRdb copy retains only in-frame clones and omits some. The table has fewer than 120,000 clones, 75% to 80% seen once. Sequences were obtained from peripheral blood. The receptors were sampled from a woman of 80 years or more with active or convalescent COVID-19.

This chain links TRBV6-6 with TRBJ2-1; unclear D gene. This CDR3 comprises 12 residues. CDR1 and CDR2 from the germline V gene are MNHNY and SVGAGI (reference sequence). V shed 2 bases and J shed 9 bases, with 8 bases lying between them. The CDR3 spells CASSYDSVEQFF. In nucleotides, the CDR3 is TGTGCCAGCAGTTACGATTCAGTTGAGCAGTTCTTC.

Only one count was recorded for this clone. The chain joins TRBV7-2 to TRBJ1-1; D is ambiguous. From germline, CDR1 is SGHTA and CDR2 FQGNSA. V lost 4 bases to trimming and J lost 0 bases, with 9 bases between them. The CDR3 extends over 14 amino acids. The CDR3 sequence: CASSSSIMNTEAFF. The CDR3, as DNA: TGTGCCAGCAGCTCGAGCATAATGAACACTGAAGCTTTCTTT.

The chain carries TRBV19 and TRBJ1-5; the D gene is possibly TRBD1 (5 bases). Germline V gene sequence: CDR1 LNHDA, CDR2 SQIVND (reference sequence). Trimming shortened V by 8 bases and J by 1 base, and 15 bases separated the two germline ends. This CDR3 spans 15 amino acids. The CDR3 DNA reads as TGTGCCAGTCAATACGGGGGGAACAGCAATCAGCCCCAGCATTTT. Translated: CASQYGGNSNQPQHF.

The rearrangement joins TRBV12-3 or TRBV12-4 to TRBJ1-1; weak D call: TRBD1 (6 bases). V was clipped by 5 bases and J by 8 bases, with 12 bases between them. The CDR3 spans 12 residues. The CDR3, as DNA: TGTGCCAGCAGTACCGGGACACCGGAAGCTTTCTTT. Its translation is CASSTGTPEAFF.

The chain links TRBV7-3 to TRBJ2-3, with 7 bases fitting TRBD2. Germline-derived CDR1 and CDR2 are SGHTA and FQGTGA. V lost 5 bases, J lost 5 bases, and 4 bases stayed unmatched. CDR3 length equals 13 residues. CDR3 sequence (DNA): TGTGCCAGCAGCCCACCGGGGGGAGATACGCAGTATTTT. This translates into CASSPPGGDTQYF.

This chain connects TRBV3-1 (or the pseudogene TRBV3-2) to TRBJ2-7; the match to TRBD2 covers 9 bases. Germline V gene data show CDR1 as LGHDT and CDR2 as YNNKEL (reference sequence). The trim removed 0 bases at V and 2 bases at J, leaving 8 bases unmatched. The CDR3 totals 17 residues. CDR3 amino acids: CASSQDVALAGPYEQYF. For the CDR3, the DNA is TGTGCCAGCAGCCAAGATGTCGCTCTAGCGGGGCCCTACGAGCAGTACTTC.

The chain recombines TRBV9 with TRBJ2-1; TRBD2 matches at 7 bases. The CDR3 consists of 14 residues. With 1 base clipped from V and 6 bases from J, the junction kept 4 bases outside the gene matches. The germline CDR1 and CDR2 sequences are SGDLS and YYNGEE. The CDR3 protein is CASSVIPSGNEQFF. The CDR3 nucleotides read TGTGCCAGCAGCGTAATCCCTAGCGGCAATGAGCAGTTCTTC.

A note on this clone: Other nucleotide sequences from this sample produce the same CDR3. V is TRBV5-1 and J is TRBJ2-1; TRBD2 aligns across 7 bases. In germline, CDR1 is SGHRS, CDR2 YFSETQ. The J segment lost 0 bases and the V segment lost 1 base, leaving 4 bases of the junction unmatched. This CDR3 comprises 16 residues. CDR3 nucleotide sequence: TGCGCCAGCAGCTTGCTCGGCGGGAGCTCCTACAATGAGCAGTTCTTC. Translation gives CASSLLGGSSYNEQFF.

V and J are TRBV15 and TRBJ2-7; D might be TRBD2 (6 bases). V gave up 0 bases and J gave up 5 bases, with 23 bases separating them. CDR3 length: 18 amino acids. Germline V gene lookup returns CDR1 LNHNV and CDR2 YYDKDF (reference sequence). The CDR3 coding sequence is TGTGCCACCAGCAGAGATCCCGCCCTAGCGAGGGCCCTGGACGAGCAGTACTTC. This encodes CATSRDPALARALDEQYF.

The chain joins TRBV5-1 to TRBJ2-7; 10 positions match TRBD1. CDR3 length equals 15 residues. The V gene end was trimmed by 4 bases and the J gene end by 3 bases; junction bases not matched to a gene: 7. Per germline, CDR1 SGHRS and CDR2 YFSETQ. In nucleotides, the CDR3 is TGCGCCAGCAGCGTATGGACAGGGGGTGTCTACGAGCAGTACTTC. Protein: CASSVWTGGVYEQYF. The complete variable domain, with remaining parts taken from reference TRBV5-1 and TRBJ2-7, reads KAGVTQTPRYLIKTRGQQVTLSCSPISGHRSVSWYQQTPGQGLQFLFEYFSETQRNKGNFPGRFSGRQFSNSRSEMNVSTLELGDSALYLCASSVWTGGVYEQYFGPGTRLTVT.

The rearrangement uses TRBV27 and TRBJ2-7, with 11 bases fitting TRBD2. There are 15 residues in the CDR3. From germline, CDR1 is MNHEY and CDR2 SMNVEV (reference sequence). The J segment lost 3 bases and the V segment lost 5 bases, leaving 6 bases of the junction unmatched. The CDR3 DNA follows: TGTGCCAGCAGTCCAACCGGGACTAGCGGCTACGAGCAGTACTTC. It yields the protein CASSPTGTSGYEQYF.